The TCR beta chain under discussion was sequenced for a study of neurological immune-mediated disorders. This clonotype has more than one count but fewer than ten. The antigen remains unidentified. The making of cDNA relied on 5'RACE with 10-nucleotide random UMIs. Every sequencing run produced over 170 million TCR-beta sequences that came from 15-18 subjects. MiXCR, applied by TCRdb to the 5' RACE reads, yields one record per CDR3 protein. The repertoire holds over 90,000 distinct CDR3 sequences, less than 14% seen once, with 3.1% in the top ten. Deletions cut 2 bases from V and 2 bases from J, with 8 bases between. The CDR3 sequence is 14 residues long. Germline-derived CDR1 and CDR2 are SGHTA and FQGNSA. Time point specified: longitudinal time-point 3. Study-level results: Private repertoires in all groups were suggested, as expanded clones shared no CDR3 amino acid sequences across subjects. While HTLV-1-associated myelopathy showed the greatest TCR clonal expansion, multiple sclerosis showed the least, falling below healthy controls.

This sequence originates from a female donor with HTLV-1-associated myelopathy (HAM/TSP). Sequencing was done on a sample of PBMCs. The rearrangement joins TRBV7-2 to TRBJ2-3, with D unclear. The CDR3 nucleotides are TGTGCCAGCAGCTTAACAAGGTTCACAGATACGCAGTATTTT. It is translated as CASSLTRFTDTQYF.